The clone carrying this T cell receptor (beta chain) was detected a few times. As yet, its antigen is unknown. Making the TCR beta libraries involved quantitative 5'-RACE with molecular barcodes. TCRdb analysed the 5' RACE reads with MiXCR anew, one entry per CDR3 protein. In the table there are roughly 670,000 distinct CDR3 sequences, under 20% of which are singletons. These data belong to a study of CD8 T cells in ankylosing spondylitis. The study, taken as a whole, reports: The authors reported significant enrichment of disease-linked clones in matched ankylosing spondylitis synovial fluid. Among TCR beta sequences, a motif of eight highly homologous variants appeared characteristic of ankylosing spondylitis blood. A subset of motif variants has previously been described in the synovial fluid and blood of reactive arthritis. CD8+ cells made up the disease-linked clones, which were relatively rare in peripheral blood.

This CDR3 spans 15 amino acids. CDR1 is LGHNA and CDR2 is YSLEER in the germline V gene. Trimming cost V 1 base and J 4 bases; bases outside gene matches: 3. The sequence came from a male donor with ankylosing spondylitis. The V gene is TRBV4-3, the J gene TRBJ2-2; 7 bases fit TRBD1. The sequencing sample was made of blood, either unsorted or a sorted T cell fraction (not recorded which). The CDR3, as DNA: TGCGCCAGCAGCCAAGGGACAGGAGTCACCGGGGAGCTGTTTTTT. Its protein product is CASSQGTGVTGELFF.